This T cell receptor beta chain derives from a study of cytomegalovirus exposure and HLA in healthy donors. On this clone: The antigen remains unidentified.

Vbeta (60) and Jbeta (13) primers were used in the PCR. Method: immunoSEQ multiplex PCR; TCRdb's copy keeps in-frame clones and lacks some. The sample yields 65,000 to 90,000 clones, 65% to 80% seen once. Study observations and caveats: According to an earlier analysis, most TCR beta V segments yielded productive rearrangements about 90% or about 30% of the time.

V gave up 3 bases and J gave up 6 bases; unmatched junction bases: 4. Per the germline V gene, CDR1 is SGHRS and CDR2 is YFSETQ. The CDR3 has 14 residues. This clonotype originated in a man between 60 and 70 years old in good health and CMV-seronegative. Sample: PBMCs. V and J are TRBV5-1 and TRBJ2-1; 9 bases align to TRBD1. The CDR3 DNA sequence: TGCGCCAGCAGCTCGTGGACAGGGGTCAATGAGCAGTTCTTC. It translates to CASSSWTGVNEQFF. Using reference TRBV5-1 and TRBJ2-1 for the parts outside the CDR3, the full variable domain is KAGVTQTPRYLIKTRGQQVTLSCSPISGHRSVSWYQQTPGQGLQFLFEYFSETQRNKGNFPGRFSGRQFSNSRSEMNVSTLELGDSALYLCASSSWTGVNEQFFGPGTRLTVL.